This TCR beta chain was sequenced for a study of blood T cell repertoires in COVID-19. On the study more broadly: Sample material is recorded as cDNA or gDNA derived from T cells, B-cell-depleted T cells, or PBMCs.

Data came from immunoSEQ multiplex PCR; TCRdb stores just in-frame clones and leaves some out. Of roughly 66,000 clones listed, around 90% are singletons. The CDR3 spans 16 residues. Trimming shortened V by 0 bases and J by 6 bases, and 16 bases separated the two germline ends. CDR1 and CDR2 (germline): SGHDN, FVKESK. The TCR sequence derives from a human donor in a cohort sampled during active COVID-19. What was sequenced was peripheral blood. The V call is TRBV14, the J call TRBJ2-3; D uncertain. CDR3 sequence: CASSQDFGFRVDTQYF. CDR3 DNA sequence: TGTGCCAGCAGCCAAGACTTCGGGTTCCGGGTTGATACGCAGTATTTT.